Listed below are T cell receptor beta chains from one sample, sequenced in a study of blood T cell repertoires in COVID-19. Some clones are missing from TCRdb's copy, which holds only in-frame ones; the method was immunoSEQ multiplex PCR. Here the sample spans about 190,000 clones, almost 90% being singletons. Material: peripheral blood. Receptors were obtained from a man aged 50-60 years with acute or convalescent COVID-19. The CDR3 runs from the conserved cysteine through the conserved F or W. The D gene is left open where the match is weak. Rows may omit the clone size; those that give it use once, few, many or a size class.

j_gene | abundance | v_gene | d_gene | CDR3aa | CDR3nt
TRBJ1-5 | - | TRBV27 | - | CASSFRVGQPQHF | TGTGCCAGCAGTTTCAGGGTTGGACAGCCCCAGCATTTT
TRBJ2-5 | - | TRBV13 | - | CASSLSGEETQYF | TGTGCCAGCAGCTTAAGCGGCGAAGAGACCCAGTACTTC
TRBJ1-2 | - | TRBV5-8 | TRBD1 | CASSLGQGASGYTF | TGTGCCAGCAGCTTGGGGCAGGGGGCGTCGGGCTACACCTTC
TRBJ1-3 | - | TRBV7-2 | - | CASSRQTVDVNTIYF | TGTGCCAGCAGCAGACAGACAGTGGATGTTAACACCATATATTTT
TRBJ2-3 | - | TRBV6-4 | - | CASSRRSGTDTQYF | TGTGCCAGCAGCCGCCGATCGGGAACAGATACGCAGTATTTT
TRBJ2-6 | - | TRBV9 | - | CASSVWSSGANVLTF | TGTGCCAGCAGCGTTTGGAGCTCTGGGGCCAACGTCCTGACTTTC
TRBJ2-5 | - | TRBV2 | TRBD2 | CASSGGGRQTQYF | TGTGCCAGCAGCGGCGGGGGGCGGCAGACCCAGTACTTC
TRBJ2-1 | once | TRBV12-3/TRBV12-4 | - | CASSLREQFF | TGTGCCAGCAGTTTACGTGAGCAGTTCTTC
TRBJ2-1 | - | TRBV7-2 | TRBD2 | CASSSGLVSYNEQFF | TGTGCCAGCAGCTCGGGACTAGTCTCCTACAATGAGCAGTTCTTC
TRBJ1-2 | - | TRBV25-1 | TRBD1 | CASSEWGQGDYGYTF | TGTGCCAGCAGTGAATGGGGCCAGGGGGACTATGGCTACACCTTC
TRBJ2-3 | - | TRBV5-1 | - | CASSKLGGEDTQYF | TGCGCCAGCAGCAAACTAGGTGGGGAAGATACGCAGTATTTT
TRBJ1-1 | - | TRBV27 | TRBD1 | CASSDRTGGFTEAFF | TGTGCCAGCAGTGACCGGACAGGGGGCTTCACTGAAGCTTTCTTT
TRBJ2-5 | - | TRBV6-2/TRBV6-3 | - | CASSSRLTQYF | TGTGCCAGCAGTTCCCGACTGACCCAGTACTTC
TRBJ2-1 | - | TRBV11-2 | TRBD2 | CASSLMYGRAYNEQFF | TGTGCCAGCAGCTTAATGTACGGGAGGGCCTACAATGAGCAGTTCTTC
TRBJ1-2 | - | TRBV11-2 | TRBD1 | CASSLVQGAWGYTF | TGTGCCAGCAGCTTAGTTCAGGGGGCTTGGGGCTACACCTTC
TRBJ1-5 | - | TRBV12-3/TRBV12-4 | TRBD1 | CASRTGVWQPQHF | TGTGCCAGCAGGACAGGGGTATGGCAGCCCCAGCATTTT
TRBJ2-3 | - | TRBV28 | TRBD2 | CASSSRLAGAGPDTQYF | TGTGCCAGCAGTTCCCGACTAGCGGGCGCGGGGCCAGATACGCAGTATTTT
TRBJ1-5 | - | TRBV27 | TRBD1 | CASRAGTGGLGNQPQHF | TGTGCCAGCAGAGCTGGGACAGGGGGTCTGGGCAATCAGCCCCAGCATTTT
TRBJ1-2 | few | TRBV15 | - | CATSAPSPGYGYTF | TGTGCCACCAGCGCCCCCTCGCCGGGTTATGGCTACACCTTC
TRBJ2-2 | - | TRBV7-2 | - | CASSLRYTGELFF | TGTGCCAGCAGCTTACGGTACACCGGGGAGCTGTTTTTT
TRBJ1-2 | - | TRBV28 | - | CASSLAGTRDYGYTF | TGTGCCAGCAGTTTGGCGGGGACTCGTGACTATGGCTACACCTTC
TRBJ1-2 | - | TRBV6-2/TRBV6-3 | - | CASSRGQFYGYTF | TGTGCCAGCAGTCGCGGACAGTTCTATGGCTACACCTTC
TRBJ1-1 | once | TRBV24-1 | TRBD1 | CATSDNDREPFF | TGTGCCACCAGTGACAATGACAGGGAACCTTTCTTT
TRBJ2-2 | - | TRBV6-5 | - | CASRHKGAGELFF | TGTGCCAGCAGACACAAGGGGGCCGGGGAGCTGTTTTTT
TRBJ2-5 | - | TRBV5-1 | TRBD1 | CASSLRDRAAETQYF | TGCGCCAGCAGCCTCCGGGACAGGGCCGCGGAGACCCAGTACTTC
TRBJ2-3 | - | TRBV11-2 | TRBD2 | CASSPKLADPTDTQYF | TGTGCCAGCAGCCCAAAACTAGCGGACCCCACAGATACGCAGTATTTT
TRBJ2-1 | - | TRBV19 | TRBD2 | CASSILGGVYNEQFF | TGTGCCAGTAGTATTCTCGGGGGGGTTTACAATGAGCAGTTCTTC
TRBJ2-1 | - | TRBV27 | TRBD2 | CASSWGLAGGEQFF | TGTGCCAGCAGTTGGGGACTAGCGGGAGGTGAGCAGTTCTTC
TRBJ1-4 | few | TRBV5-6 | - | CASSLVQNEKLFF | TGTGCCAGCAGCTTGGTTCAGAATGAAAAACTGTTTTTT
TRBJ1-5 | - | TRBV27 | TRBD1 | CASTEQGSCKEPQHF | TGTGCCAGCACCGAACAGGGGTCTTGTAAGGAGCCCCAGCATTTT
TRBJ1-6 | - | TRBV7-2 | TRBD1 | CASSFSTGFYNSPLHF | TGTGCCAGCAGCTTCTCGACAGGGTTCTATAATTCACCCCTCCACTTT
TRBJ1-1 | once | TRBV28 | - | CASSRSRTEAFF | TGTGCCAGCAGTCGATCGAGGACTGAAGCTTTCTTT
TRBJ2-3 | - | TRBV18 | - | CASSPQGTTDTQYF | TGTGCCAGCTCACCTCAGGGAACCACAGATACGCAGTATTTT
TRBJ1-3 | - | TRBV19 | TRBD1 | CASSTRRTGPGNTIYF | TGTGCCAGTAGTACTCGGCGGACAGGGCCTGGAAACACCATATATTTT
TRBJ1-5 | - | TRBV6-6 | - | CASSYSRGSGNQPQHF | TGTGCCAGCAGTTACTCGCGGGGTTCGGGCAATCAGCCCCAGCATTTT
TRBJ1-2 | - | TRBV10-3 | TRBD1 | CAISPGQGSLGISRGYTF | TGTGCCATCAGCCCGGGACAGGGATCTCTGGGGATCTCGAGGGGCTACACCTTC
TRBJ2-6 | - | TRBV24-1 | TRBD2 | CATSDPGAGVAF | TGTGCCACCAGTGATCCCGGAGCGGGGGTGGCTTTC
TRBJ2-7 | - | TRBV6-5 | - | CASSSVDGIAQYF | TGTGCCAGCAGTTCAGTCGACGGGATTGCGCAGTACTTC
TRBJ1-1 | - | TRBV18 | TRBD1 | CASSPTGQGAGSTEAFF | TGTGCCAGCTCACCAACAGGGCAGGGGGCCGGGAGCACTGAAGCTTTCTTT
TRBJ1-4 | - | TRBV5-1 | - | CASSEGDWGTNEKLFF | TGCGCCAGCAGCGAGGGAGATTGGGGAACTAATGAAAAACTGTTTTTT
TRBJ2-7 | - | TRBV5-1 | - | CASSLSKGSSYEQYF | TGCGCCAGCAGCTTGTCCAAAGGGAGTTCCTACGAGCAGTACTTC
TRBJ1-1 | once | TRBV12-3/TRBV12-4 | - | CASSFVANTEAFF | TGTGCCAGCAGTTTTGTAGCAAACACTGAAGCTTTCTTT
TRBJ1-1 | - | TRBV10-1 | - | CASRHDRNTEAFF | TGCGCCAGCAGACACGACAGGAACACTGAAGCTTTCTTT
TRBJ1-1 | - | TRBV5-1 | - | CASSPGHETSGTEAFF | TGCGCCAGCAGCCCGGGACATGAGACCTCGGGCACTGAAGCTTTCTTT
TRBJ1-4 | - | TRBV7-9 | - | CASTPPGLHEKLFF | TGTGCCAGCACACCTCCGGGACTTCACGAAAAACTGTTTTTT
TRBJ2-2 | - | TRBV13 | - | CASSPMWAPGELFF | TGTGCCAGCAGCCCTATGTGGGCTCCCGGGGAGCTGTTTTTT
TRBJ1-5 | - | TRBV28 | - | CASSFASPHQPQHF | TGTGCCAGCAGTTTTGCTAGCCCTCATCAGCCCCAGCATTTT
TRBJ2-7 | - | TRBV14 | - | CASSQDSGVEDEQYF | TGTGCCAGCAGCCAAGATTCGGGGGTCGAGGACGAGCAGTACTTC
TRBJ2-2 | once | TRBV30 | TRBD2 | CAWTLAGELPPTGELFF | TGTGCCTGGACCCTAGCGGGAGAATTACCCCCCACCGGGGAGCTGTTTTTT
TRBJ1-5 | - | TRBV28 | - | CASRKTFLGNQPQHF | TGTGCCAGCAGGAAAACCTTCCTAGGAAATCAGCCCCAGCATTTT
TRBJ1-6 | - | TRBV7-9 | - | CASSLRGGDSYNSPLHF | TGTGCCAGCAGCCTCCGAGGGGGGGACTCCTATAATTCACCCCTCCACTTT
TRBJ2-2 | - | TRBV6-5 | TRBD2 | CASRSGTSGAGELFF | TGTGCCAGCAGGAGCGGGACTAGCGGGGCCGGGGAGCTGTTTTTT
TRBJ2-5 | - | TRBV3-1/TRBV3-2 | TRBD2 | CASSQEGSGRLVETQYF | TGTGCCAGCAGCCAAGAGGGTAGCGGGAGGCTTGTGGAGACCCAGTACTTC